Presented here are 27 T cell receptor beta chains from one specimen sequenced in a study of blood T cell repertoires in COVID-19. The repertoire was sequenced with immunoSEQ multiplex PCR; TCRdb's copy has only in-frame clones and lacks some. The repertoire consists of fewer than 110,000 clones, with approximately 91% occurring once and the leading ten covering 17%. The specimen was peripheral blood. Source of these receptors: a man in his fifties with acute or convalescent COVID-19.

This chain connects TRBV5-1 to TRBJ1-1; 8 bases map to TRBD1. The ends lost 3 bases at V and 1 base at J; junction bases unmatched: 5. The V gene's germline CDR1 is SGHRS and CDR2 YFSETQ. The CDR3 has 15 amino acids. DNA for the CDR3: TGCGCCAGCAGCTCCTTAGGACAGGGGAACACTGAAGCTTTCTTT. Translation: CASSSLGQGNTEAFF.

This sequence joins TRBV9 and TRBJ1-2; 9 bases line up with TRBD1. This CDR3 contains 18 residues. V shed 0 bases, J shed 3 bases, and the junction held 12 bases outside the gene matches. The germline V gene encodes CDR1 SGDLS and CDR2 YYNGEE. The CDR3 here is CASSVGNVVGQGYYGYTF. Here the CDR3 DNA reads TGTGCCAGCAGCGTAGGAAATGTTGTGGGACAGGGATACTATGGCTACACCTTC.

The CDR3 reads CASSQAIQQGPPYNEQFF. CDR3 nucleotide sequence: TGTGCCAGCAGCCAAGCAATACAGCAGGGCCCCCCGTACAATGAGCAGTTCTTC. The chain uses TRBV3-1 (or the pseudogene TRBV3-2) and TRBJ2-1; D is possibly TRBD1 (5 bases). Trimming stripped 1 base from V and 4 bases from J, with 20 bases between. This CDR3 contains 18 residues. CDR1 and CDR2 from the germline V gene are LGHDT and YNNKEL (reference sequence).

V usage is TRBV11-3 and J usage is TRBJ2-3; 10 nucleotides agree with TRBD1. The CDR3 length is 18 residues. V gave up 1 base and J gave up 1 base; unmatched junction bases: 8. From germline, CDR1 is SGHNT and CDR2 YENEEA. The CDR3 region is CASSLVAFGTGGTDTQYF. The CDR3 coding sequence is TGTGCCAGCAGCTTAGTCGCTTTTGGGACAGGGGGCACAGATACGCAGTATTTT.

V and J are TRBV6-1 and TRBJ2-5; tentatively, D is TRBD1 (5 bases). The V gene lost 3 bases and the J gene lost 5 bases, with 13 bases spanning the gap. Germline assignment: CDR1 MNHNS and CDR2 SASEGT. The CDR3 runs 14 residues. CDR3 in amino acids: CASSDYYRRETQYF. CDR3 DNA sequence: TGTGCCAGCAGTGATTACTACAGGCGGGAGACCCAGTACTTC.

The rearrangement uses TRBV5-6 and TRBJ1-5; 9 nucleotides agree with TRBD1. V dropped 2 bases and J dropped 6; count of bases not matched to a gene: 3. Germline V lookup: CDR1 SGHDT, CDR2 YYEEEE. This CDR3 has 14 residues. The CDR3 loop reads CASSLQGAIQPQHF. In DNA form, the CDR3 reads TGTGCCAGCAGCTTACAGGGGGCTATTCAGCCCCAGCATTTT.

This rearrangement joins TRBV15 to TRBJ2-7, with a possible D match to TRBD2 (5 bases). Germline V gene lookup returns CDR1 LNHNV and CDR2 YYDKDF (reference sequence). Trimming removed 0 bases from V and 5 bases from J, with 11 bases in between. The length of the CDR3 is 14 residues. CDR3: CATSREPRGNEQYF. DNA of the CDR3: TGTGCCACCAGCAGAGAGCCACGGGGAAACGAGCAGTACTTC.

The chain uses TRBV2 and TRBJ1-2; unclear D gene. Germline lookup yields CDR1 SNHLY and CDR2 FYNNEI. This CDR3 region has 13 residues. V lost 4 bases and J lost 0, with 6 bases in between. CDR3 sequence: CASSGTSNYGYTF. Written as DNA, the CDR3 is TGTGCCAGCAGTGGGACTTCTAACTATGGCTACACCTTC.

The rearrangement links TRBV5-1 to TRBJ1-2, with a tentative D call TRBD1 (5 bases). The CDR3 contains 14 residues. The V and J ends lost 1 base and 7 bases respectively, with 14 bases between them. Per germline, CDR1 SGHRS and CDR2 YFSETQ. CDR3 DNA: TGCGCCAGCAGCTTGTCGTCGGGGGTCGTTGGCTACACCTTC. Translating it yields CASSLSSGVVGYTF.

The gene calls are TRBV7-2 and TRBJ2-5; TRBD2 aligns across 7 bases. Germline-derived CDR1 and CDR2 are SGHTA and FQGNSA. V trimming: 5 bases; J trimming: 4 bases; junction bases outside the gene matches: 13. The CDR3 is 16 residues long. The CDR3 DNA reads TGTGCCAGCAGCAAGGGGTCAACTAGCGTCCGAGAGACCCAGTACTTC. It translates to CASSKGSTSVRETQYF.

The chain couples TRBV27 to TRBJ1-1; maybe TRBD1 (5 bases). CDR1 is MNHEY, CDR2 SMNVEV, per germline (reference sequence). Trimming left V 3 bases short and J 0 bases short, with 8 bases between. The length of the CDR3 is 14 residues. DNA of the CDR3: TGTGCCAGCAGTTTGACAGTTATGAACACTGAAGCTTTCTTT. Translated, it gives CASSLTVMNTEAFF.

The gene calls are TRBV19 and TRBJ1-5, with 7 nucleotides matching TRBD1. The CDR3 is 13 residues long. In germline, CDR1 is LNHDA, CDR2 SQIVND (reference sequence). The V and J ends lost 6 bases and 6 bases, in that order; junction bases with no gene match: 5. The CDR3 here is CASRPPGGQPQHF. CDR3 nucleotides: TGTGCCAGTAGACCACCAGGGGGTCAGCCCCAGCATTTT.

The CDR3 loop is CASSLGGGPPYEQYF. The DNA for the CDR3 is TGTGCCAGCAGCCTAGGGGGGGGGCCGCCCTACGAGCAGTACTTC. This sequence joins TRBV7-9 and TRBJ2-7, with a tentative D call TRBD2 (7 bases). This CDR3 contains 15 residues. Germline V CDR1 and CDR2: SEHNR, FQNEAQ (reference sequence). V gave up 5 bases and J gave up 2 bases, with 16 bases separating them.

The chain recombines TRBV11-2 with TRBJ2-2, with 7 bases matching TRBD1. The trim removed 1 base at V and 4 bases at J, leaving 0 bases unmatched. The CDR3 is 14 amino acids. Germline CDR1 is SGHAT and CDR2 is FQNNGV. The CDR3, as DNA: TGTGCCAGCAGCTTAGCAGGGGGCACCGGGGAGCTGTTTTTT. Translating it yields CASSLAGGTGELFF.

This clone was seen once. The V and J genes are TRBV7-2 and TRBJ1-2, with D unclear. Per germline, CDR1 SGHTA and CDR2 FQGNSA. CDR3 length: 14 residues. V gave up 1 base and J gave up 4 bases, with 10 bases separating them. The CDR3 DNA sequence: TGTGCCAGCAGCTTAGGAACGGGGAGCTATGGCTACACCTTC. Protein product: CASSLGTGSYGYTF.

The rearrangement uses TRBV29-1 and TRBJ1-2; unclear D gene. The V end was cut by 0 bases, the J end by 6 bases, with 17 bases between. The CDR3 has 15 residues. CDR1 SQVTM and CDR2 ANQGSEA come from the germline V gene. This CDR3 reads CSVEDHEPDIDGYTF. The CDR3 DNA reads as TGCAGCGTTGAAGATCACGAACCCGACATTGATGGCTACACCTTC.

This rearrangement joins TRBV7-2 to TRBJ2-1; 9 nucleotides agree with TRBD2. Germline V gene data show CDR1 as SGHTA and CDR2 as FQGNSA. J lost 9 bases, V lost 5 bases, and 14 bases had no gene match. CDR3 length equals 16 residues. CDR3 nucleotides: TGTGCCAGCAGCCCCAAGGGGCGGGGGGGCGTAAGTGAGCAGTTCTTC. Protein product: CASSPKGRGGVSEQFF.

This clone was recorded once. Compared with germline, one end of the junction differs, possibly owing to a read error. The chain links TRBV6-9 to TRBJ1-6, with 7 bases lining up with TRBD1. This CDR3 is built from 17 residues. Germline CDR1 and CDR2: MNHGY and SVAAGI. The CDR3 DNA reads as TGTGCCAGCAGTCATTCCGGGAGGGGGCTAGGCAATTCACCCCTCCACTTT. It encodes CASSHSGRGLGNSPLHF.

V is TRBV2 and J is TRBJ2-1, with TRBD1 identical over 8 bases. CDR3 length equals 18 residues. V was pared by 5 bases and J by 2 bases, with 14 bases of the junction left unmatched. Germline V gene sequence: CDR1 SNHLY, CDR2 FYNNEI. CDR3 protein: CASSTQTTDRGTYNEQFF. The CDR3 coding sequence is TGTGCCAGCAGTACCCAAACGACCGACAGGGGCACCTACAATGAGCAGTTCTTC.

This chain connects TRBV3-1 (or the pseudogene TRBV3-2) to TRBJ1-2; no definite D call. Trimming took 0 bases from V and 8 from J, leaving 16 bases between them. The CDR3 has 15 amino acids. Per the germline V gene, CDR1 is LGHDT and CDR2 is YNNKEL (reference sequence). The DNA of the CDR3 is TGTGCCAGCAGCCAAGATCGGAGCCCGGAGGAGGGCTACACCTTC. Translating gives CASSQDRSPEEGYTF.

V usage is TRBV11-3 and J usage is TRBJ1-6, with D possibly matching TRBD1 (5 bases). There are 18 residues in the CDR3. Trimming took 1 base from V and 2 from J, leaving 15 bases between them. Germline V lookup: CDR1 SGHNT, CDR2 YENEEA. CDR3 in amino acids: CASSLARQTRAYNSPLHF. The CDR3 DNA reads TGTGCCAGCAGCTTAGCAAGACAGACCCGCGCCTATAATTCACCCCTCCACTTT.

This chain connects TRBV2 to TRBJ2-7, with D uncertain. Trimming removed 6 bases at V and 2 bases at J, with 5 bases between. CDR1 is SNHLY, CDR2 FYNNEI, per germline. This CDR3 is built from 11 residues. The CDR3 DNA reads TGTGCCAGCAGACCTACCTACGAGCAGTACTTC. Residues: CASRPTYEQYF.

This clone has just one count. The chain employs TRBV5-6 and TRBJ2-7; a possible D gene is TRBD2 (5 bases). Germline CDR1 is SGHDT and CDR2 is YYEEEE. Trimming stripped 1 base from V and 7 bases from J, with 9 bases between. CDR3 size: 12 residues. The DNA for the CDR3 is TGTGCCAGCAGCTTGTGGGGAGTTGAGCAGTACTTC. It codes for CASSLWGVEQYF.

The chain recombines TRBV7-3 with TRBJ2-2; D remains ambiguous. Trimming took off 2 bases at V and 4 bases at J, with 8 bases between the two ends. CDR1 SGHTA and CDR2 FQGTGA come from the germline V gene. The CDR3 has 14 residues. CDR3 DNA sequence: TGTGCCAGCAGCTTATGGTCCGGCACCGGGGAGCTGTTTTTT. Translated: CASSLWSGTGELFF.

The chain employs TRBV29-1 and TRBJ1-2; D is unresolved. The CDR3 consists of 13 residues. V lost 3 bases to trimming and J lost 7 bases, with 15 bases between them. The V gene's germline CDR1 is SQVTM and CDR2 ANQGSEA. The DNA of the CDR3 is TGCAGCGTTGATGTTCTGGGAGTTGGTGGCTACACCTTC. This translates into CSVDVLGVGGYTF.

This rearrangement joins TRBV18 to TRBJ1-1, with 9 bases lining up with TRBD1. CDR1 and CDR2 (germline): KGHSH, LQKENI. The CDR3 covers 15 residues. Germline trimming cut 7 bases from V and 7 bases from J; bases unmatched to any gene: 13. The CDR3 here is CASLSGLQGADEAFF. The CDR3 DNA reads TGTGCCAGCTTGTCGGGGTTACAGGGGGCTGATGAAGCTTTCTTT.

The rearrangement links TRBV7-9 to TRBJ1-1, with D possibly matching TRBD1 (6 bases). V was pared by 3 bases and J by 1 base, with 9 bases between. Germline CDR1 reads SEHNR; CDR2 reads FQNEAQ (reference sequence). The CDR3 spans 14 residues. CDR3: CASSFGQSNTEAFF. The DNA for the CDR3 is TGTGCCAGCAGCTTCGGACAGTCGAACACTGAAGCTTTCTTT.